This is a list of T cell receptor beta chains from one sample in a study of identical twins. TCRdb recomputed calls from the 5' RACE reads with MiXCR, one row per CDR3 protein. The data hold 640,000 or so distinct CDR3 sequences, with approximately 6% observed a single time. Sequenced input: naive T cells sorted from blood. Source of these receptors: a man aged 18 to 30 in good health. The CDR3 runs from the conserved cysteine through the conserved F or W. The order of the fields is clone size, J gene, V gene, D gene, CDR3 protein, CDR3 DNA. The D gene is left open where the match is weak. Only some rows state a clone size, as once, few, many or a class for expanded clones.

abundance: NA
j_gene: TRBJ2-1
v_gene: TRBV20-1
d_gene: NA
CDR3aa: CSARQAQSYNEQFF
CDR3nt: TGCAGTGCTAGACAAGCGCAGTCCTACAATGAGCAGTTCTTC

abundance: many
j_gene: TRBJ2-5
v_gene: TRBV20-1
d_gene: TRBD1
CDR3aa: CSAEGQERSKTQYF
CDR3nt: TGCAGTGCAGAGGGACAGGAAAGGTCCAAGACCCAGTACTTC

abundance: NA
j_gene: TRBJ2-5
v_gene: TRBV7-3
d_gene: TRBD2
CDR3aa: CASSPLGGGVETQYF
CDR3nt: TGTGCCAGCAGCCCGCTCGGGGGGGGCGTGGAGACCCAGTACTTC

abundance: many
j_gene: TRBJ2-7
v_gene: TRBV12-3/TRBV12-4
d_gene: NA
CDR3aa: CASSSGFRTYEQYF
CDR3nt: TGTGCCAGCAGCTCGGGGTTTCGGACCTACGAGCAGTACTTC

abundance: NA
j_gene: TRBJ2-7
v_gene: TRBV10-3
d_gene: TRBD1
CDR3aa: CAISPRGRQDEQYF
CDR3nt: TGTGCCATCAGTCCCAGGGGGCGCCAGGACGAGCAGTACTTC

abundance: NA
j_gene: TRBJ2-3
v_gene: TRBV6-2/TRBV6-3
d_gene: NA
CDR3aa: CASSFYSVRNTDTQYF
CDR3nt: TGTGCCAGCAGTTTCTATAGTGTCCGGAACACAGATACGCAGTATTTT

abundance: NA
j_gene: TRBJ2-5
v_gene: TRBV9
d_gene: NA
CDR3aa: CASSVTGIQETQYF
CDR3nt: TGTGCCAGCAGCGTAACAGGGATACAAGAGACCCAGTACTTC

abundance: NA
j_gene: TRBJ2-1
v_gene: TRBV6-2/TRBV6-3
d_gene: NA
CDR3aa: CASSYRDVAYNEQFF
CDR3nt: TGTGCCAGCAGTTATAGGGACGTAGCCTACAATGAGCAGTTCTTC

abundance: NA
j_gene: TRBJ2-3
v_gene: TRBV20-1
d_gene: NA
CDR3aa: CSTRRSGLVTDTQYF
CDR3nt: TGCAGTACCCGACGGTCGGGGCTAGTCACAGATACGCAGTATTTT

abundance: NA
j_gene: TRBJ2-7
v_gene: TRBV27
d_gene: NA
CDR3aa: CASSLPRGGEQYF
CDR3nt: TGTGCCAGCAGTTTACCCAGAGGAGGCGAGCAGTACTTC

abundance: many
j_gene: TRBJ2-1
v_gene: TRBV6-1
d_gene: NA
CDR3aa: CASSTPTKGRGNEQFF
CDR3nt: TGTGCCAGCAGCACCCCCACGAAGGGTAGGGGCAATGAGCAGTTCTTC

abundance: NA
j_gene: TRBJ2-7
v_gene: TRBV6-2/TRBV6-3
d_gene: TRBD1
CDR3aa: CASSPTLGTGDEQYF
CDR3nt: TGTGCCAGCAGCCCCACCCTCGGGACAGGGGACGAGCAGTACTTC

abundance: many
j_gene: TRBJ2-4
v_gene: TRBV10-3
d_gene: TRBD2
CDR3aa: CATGAGGNIQYF
CDR3nt: TGTGCCACCGGAGCGGGGGGCAACATTCAGTACTTC

abundance: many
j_gene: TRBJ2-3
v_gene: TRBV7-9
d_gene: NA
CDR3aa: CASSWGPDTQYF
CDR3nt: TGTGCCAGCAGCTGGGGGCCCGATACGCAGTATTTT

abundance: few
j_gene: TRBJ1-3
v_gene: TRBV12-3/TRBV12-4
d_gene: NA
CDR3aa: CASSFGGAGGNTIYF
CDR3nt: TGTGCCAGCAGTTTCGGGGGCGCGGGTGGAAACACCATATATTTT

abundance: many
j_gene: TRBJ2-3
v_gene: TRBV4-1
d_gene: NA
CDR3aa: CASSQVFGGGGPDTQYF
CDR3nt: TGCGCCAGCAGCCAAGTTTTTGGGGGAGGTGGCCCAGATACGCAGTATTTT

abundance: many
j_gene: TRBJ1-6
v_gene: TRBV12-3/TRBV12-4
d_gene: TRBD1
CDR3aa: CASTRGGSYNSPLHF
CDR3nt: TGTGCCAGCACCAGGGGGGGGTCCTATAATTCACCCCTCCACTTT

abundance: few
j_gene: TRBJ1-5
v_gene: TRBV6-1
d_gene: NA
CDR3aa: CASSEAGRRQPQHF
CDR3nt: TGTGCCAGCAGTGAAGCGGGGAGACGCCAGCCCCAGCATTTT

abundance: NA
j_gene: TRBJ1-5
v_gene: TRBV12-3/TRBV12-4
d_gene: NA
CDR3aa: CASSSSGGRNNQPQHF
CDR3nt: TGTGCCAGCAGTTCCTCCGGGGGACGGAATAATCAGCCCCAGCATTTT

abundance: few
j_gene: TRBJ2-1
v_gene: TRBV12-3/TRBV12-4
d_gene: NA
CDR3aa: CASRRGGGRGEQFF
CDR3nt: TGTGCCAGCAGAAGGGGGGGAGGAAGGGGTGAGCAGTTCTTC

abundance: many
j_gene: TRBJ2-2
v_gene: TRBV7-9
d_gene: NA
CDR3aa: CASRKGAGELFF
CDR3nt: TGTGCCAGCAGGAAGGGGGCCGGGGAGCTGTTTTTT

abundance: many
j_gene: TRBJ2-3
v_gene: TRBV19
d_gene: NA
CDR3aa: CASSFPTPLANTDTQYF
CDR3nt: TGTGCCAGTAGTTTTCCCACTCCTCTAGCGAACACAGATACGCAGTATTTT

abundance: many
j_gene: TRBJ2-5
v_gene: TRBV29-1
d_gene: TRBD1
CDR3aa: CSVDDRGRQETQYF
CDR3nt: TGCAGCGTTGACGACAGGGGTAGACAAGAGACCCAGTACTTC

abundance: many
j_gene: TRBJ1-1
v_gene: TRBV12-3/TRBV12-4
d_gene: NA
CDR3aa: CASKDAANTEAFF
CDR3nt: TGTGCCAGCAAGGACGCGGCGAACACTGAAGCTTTCTTT

abundance: many
j_gene: TRBJ2-3
v_gene: TRBV27
d_gene: NA
CDR3aa: CASSLTGNTDTQYF
CDR3nt: TGTGCCAGCAGTTTAACTGGGAACACAGATACGCAGTATTTT

abundance: few
j_gene: TRBJ2-3
v_gene: TRBV3-1
d_gene: NA
CDR3aa: CASSQEPAGRTDTQYF
CDR3nt: TGTGCCAGCAGCCAAGAGCCTGCGGGACGCACAGATACGCAGTATTTT

abundance: many
j_gene: TRBJ2-7
v_gene: TRBV19
d_gene: NA
CDR3aa: CASSIKRKNYEQYF
CDR3nt: TGTGCCAGTAGTATAAAGAGGAAGAACTACGAGCAGTACTTC

abundance: many
j_gene: TRBJ2-4
v_gene: TRBV7-2
d_gene: NA
CDR3aa: CASSFETYAKNIQYF
CDR3nt: TGTGCCAGCAGCTTTGAGACCTATGCCAAAAACATTCAGTACTTC